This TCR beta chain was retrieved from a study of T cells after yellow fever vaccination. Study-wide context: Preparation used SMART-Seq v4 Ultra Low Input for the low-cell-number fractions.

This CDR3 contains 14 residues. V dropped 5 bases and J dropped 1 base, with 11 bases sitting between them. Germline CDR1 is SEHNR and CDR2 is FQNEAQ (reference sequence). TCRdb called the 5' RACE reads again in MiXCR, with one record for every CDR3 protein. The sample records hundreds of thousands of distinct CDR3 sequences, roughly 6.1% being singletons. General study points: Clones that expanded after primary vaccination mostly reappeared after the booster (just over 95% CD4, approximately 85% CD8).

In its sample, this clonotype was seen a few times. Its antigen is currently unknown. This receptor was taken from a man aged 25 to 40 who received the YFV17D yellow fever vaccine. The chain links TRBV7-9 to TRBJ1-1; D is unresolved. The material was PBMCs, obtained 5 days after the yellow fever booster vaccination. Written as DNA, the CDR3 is TGTGCCAGCAGCCAAGATTTGACGAACACTGAAGCTTTCTTT. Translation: CASSQDLTNTEAFF.